This T cell receptor (beta chain) was obtained from a study of blood T cells in healthy people across ages. This clonotype occurred a few times. No antigen is known for it. Study findings and constraints: As age increased, TCR beta diversity per million T cells fell in a roughly linear fashion. Higher diversity and more naive CD4+ cells were features of long-lived donors, compared to aged donors.

Trimming left V 3 bases short and J 2 bases short, with 8 bases between. The CDR3 has 13 residues. A second PCR of roughly 7 to 11 cycles used a sample-barcoded 5' primer and a J-beta primer mix. Each cDNA molecule received a tag from a template-switch adaptor that had 12 random nucleotides. TCRdb reanalysed the 5' RACE reads using MiXCR and keeps one entry per CDR3 protein. Of approximately 690,000 distinct CDR3 sequences listed, roughly three fifths are singletons. The genes are TRBV12-3 or TRBV12-4 and TRBJ2-7; D unresolved. The TCR originated in a man between 60 and 75 years old in good health. The sample was blood. Written as DNA, the CDR3 is TGTGCCAGCAGTTTGGCGTTCCCCTACGAGCAGTACTTC. This translates into CASSLAFPYEQYF.